A selection of T cell receptor beta chains follows, all from one sample in a study of T cell responses to AZD1222 COVID-19 vaccine. Sequenced by immunoSEQ multiplex PCR; TCRdb stores in-frame clones only, minus some. The repertoire holds under 35,000 clones, with approximately 90% as singletons. Sequencing was performed on peripheral blood, taken on day 0 of AZD1222 vaccination. The receptors shown here come from an adult in good health. CDR3s include the opening cysteine and the closing phenylalanine or tryptophan. The D gene is left open where the match is weak. Clone size is given for some rows only: seen once, a few or many times, or a class if the clone is expanded.

>TRBJ2-7|TRBV7-9|.|TRBD2
CASSLVGTSQAYEQYF
TGTGCCAGCAGCTTAGTCGGGACTAGCCAGGCCTACGAGCAGTACTTC
>TRBJ2-5|TRBV20-1|.|TRBD2
CSASSLRGGLETQYF
TGCAGTGCTAGTTCGCTGCGGGGGGGATTAGAGACCCAGTACTTC
>TRBJ1-5|TRBV3-1/TRBV3-2|.|.
CASSQGRQGNQPQHF
TGTGCCAGCAGCCAAGGCAGGCAGGGCAATCAGCCCCAGCATTTT
>TRBJ2-3|TRBV18|few|.
CASSLDSTDTQYF
TGTGCCAGCTCACTGGACAGCACAGATACGCAGTATTTT
>TRBJ1-2|TRBV14|.|.
CASSQRSRQLKGGYTF
TGTGCCAGCAGCCAAAGAAGCCGACAGCTCAAGGGGGGCTACACCTTC
>TRBJ2-2|TRBV9|few|.
CASSSLGGGPTGELFF
TGTGCCAGCAGCTCACTCGGAGGGGGGCCCACCGGGGAGCTGTTTTTT
>TRBJ1-6|TRBV30|.|.
CAWSVDSSYNSPLHF
TGTGCCTGGAGTGTTGACAGCTCCTATAATTCACCCCTCCACTTT
>TRBJ2-3|TRBV24-1|once|.
CATSGYREDTQYF
TGTGCCACCAGTGGTTACAGGGAGGATACGCAGTATTTT
>TRBJ1-2|TRBV4-2|.|TRBD1
CASSQDGGQGDYGYTF
TGTGCCAGCAGCCAAGACGGGGGACAGGGCGACTATGGCTACACCTTC
>TRBJ2-3|TRBV19|.|.
CASSPRQGRTDTQYF
TGTGCCAGTAGTCCCCGGCAGGGTAGAACAGATACGCAGTATTTT
>TRBJ2-3|TRBV29-1|.|TRBD2
CSTTSGGPSTDTQYF
TGCAGCACCACTAGCGGGGGACCAAGCACAGATACGCAGTATTTT
>TRBJ1-2|TRBV21-1|.|.
CASSGWDLINYGYTF
TGTGCCAGCAGCGGCTGGGACCTCATTAACTATGGCTACACCTTC
>TRBJ1-2|TRBV10-3|few|.
CAISESGGEDYGYTF
TGTGCCATCAGTGAGTCAGGAGGGGAGGACTATGGCTACACCTTC
>TRBJ2-2|TRBV2|.|.
CASAPVASSTGELFF
TGTGCCAGCGCCCCGGTCGCTAGCTCCACCGGGGAGCTGTTTTTT
>TRBJ1-3|TRBV7-6|once|.
CASSPGGVSAGNTIYF
TGTGCCAGCAGCCCGGGCGGGGTTAGCGCTGGAAACACCATATATTTT
>TRBJ2-1|TRBV4-2|.|TRBD2
CASSLLAGVVGEQFF
TGTGCCAGCAGCCTACTAGCGGGGGTTGTTGGTGAGCAGTTCTTC
>TRBJ2-7|TRBV6-5|.|TRBD2
CASSYLGGRSDEQYF
TGTGCCAGCAGTTACTTGGGCGGGAGGTCCGACGAGCAGTACTTC
>TRBJ1-3|TRBV6-5|.|TRBD1
CASSWTGGSGGNTIYF
TGTGCCAGCAGTTGGACAGGGGGTTCGGGTGGAAACACCATATATTTT
>TRBJ1-2|TRBV10-3|.|.
CAISSGVRGYTF
TGTGCCATCAGTTCAGGGGTTCGGGGCTACACCTTC
>TRBJ2-7|TRBV4-1|.|TRBD2
CASSQGLAGGPYEQYF
TGCGCCAGCAGCCAAGGGCTAGCGGGGGGCCCATACGAGCAGTACTTC
>TRBJ2-7|TRBV27|.|TRBD1
CASSHGQGALERYF
TGTGCCAGCAGTCACGGACAGGGGGCCCTTGAACGGTACTTC
>TRBJ1-6|TRBV3-1/TRBV3-2|.|.
CASSQEGSPLHF
TGTGCCAGCAGCCAAGAGGGATCACCCCTCCACTTT
>TRBJ1-1|TRBV5-1|.|.
CASTIGTANTEAFF
TGCGCCAGCACCATCGGGACGGCGAACACTGAAGCTTTCTTT
>TRBJ1-1|TRBV6-5|.|.
CASSFQGKTEAFF
TGTGCCAGCAGTTTTCAGGGGAAGACTGAAGCTTTCTTT
>TRBJ2-5|TRBV27|.|.
CASSRPKETQYF
TGTGCCAGCAGCAGGCCTAAAGAGACCCAGTACTTC
>TRBJ2-5|TRBV30|.|TRBD1
CAWRATGGAQTQYF
TGTGCCTGGAGGGCGACAGGGGGCGCGCAGACCCAGTACTTC
>TRBJ1-1|TRBV19|.|TRBD1
CASNPGQGETEAFF
TGTGCCAGTAACCCCGGACAGGGAGAAACTGAAGCTTTCTTT
>TRBJ2-4|TRBV5-1|.|TRBD1
CASSSDRGTGQLAKNIQYF
TGCGCCAGCAGCTCGGACAGGGGAACCGGTCAACTAGCCAAAAACATTCAGTACTTC
>TRBJ2-2|TRBV19|.|.
CASSRSGPTGELFF
TGTGCCAGTAGCCGGAGCGGGCCCACCGGGGAGCTGTTTTTT
>TRBJ1-3|TRBV29-1|few|TRBD1
CSVLGQGANTIYF
TGCAGCGTCCTAGGACAGGGTGCAAACACCATATATTTT